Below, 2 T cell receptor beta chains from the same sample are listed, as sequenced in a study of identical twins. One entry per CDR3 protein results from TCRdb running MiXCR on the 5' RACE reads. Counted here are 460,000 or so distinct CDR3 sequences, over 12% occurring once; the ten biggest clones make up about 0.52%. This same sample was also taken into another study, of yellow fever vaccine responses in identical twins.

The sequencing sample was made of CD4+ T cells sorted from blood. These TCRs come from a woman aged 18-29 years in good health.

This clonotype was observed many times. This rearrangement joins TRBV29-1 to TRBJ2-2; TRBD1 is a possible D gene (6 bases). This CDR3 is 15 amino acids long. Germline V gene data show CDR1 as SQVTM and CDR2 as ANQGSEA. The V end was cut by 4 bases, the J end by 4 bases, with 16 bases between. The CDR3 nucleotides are TGCAGCGTTGCCACAGGGAGTGTTGGCACCGGGGAGCTGTTTTTT. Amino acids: CSVATGSVGTGELFF.

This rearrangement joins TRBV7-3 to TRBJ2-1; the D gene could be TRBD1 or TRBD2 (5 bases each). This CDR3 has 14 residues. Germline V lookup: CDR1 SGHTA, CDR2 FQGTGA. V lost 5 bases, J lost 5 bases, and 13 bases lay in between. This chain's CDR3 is CASSPGAGNNEQFF. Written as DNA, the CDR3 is TGTGCCAGCAGCCCTGGGGCCGGGAACAATGAGCAGTTCTTC.